Each of the 27 T cell receptor beta chains below was sequenced from the same sample in a study of human T cells and chemical hapten exposure. Time point specified: patch test 1, 2 weeks after DPC sensitization. Treatment indicated: therapeutic diphenylcyclopropenone sensitization with weekly scalp DPC. Via MiXCR, TCRdb re-called the RACE reads, giving one row per CDR3 protein. The table records 150,000 to 200,000 distinct CDR3 sequences, approximately 14% of them present only once. The material was whole blood, obtained in connection with sensitization to the hapten diphenylcyclopropenone (DPC). The source is a woman aged 30 to 39 with alopecia areata. Some clones in this sample may be carry-over from other donors' samples.

This chain connects TRBV28 to TRBJ2-5; 10 bases fit TRBD1. Germline V gives CDR1 MDHEN, CDR2 SYDVKM. The CDR3 consists of 15 residues. With 5 bases clipped from V and 4 bases from J, the junction kept 7 bases outside the gene matches. CDR3 DNA sequence: TGTGCCAGCAGTGTGTTTCGGGACAGGGGAGAGACCCAGTACTTC. Its translation is CASSVFRDRGETQYF.

Only a few counts were recorded for this clonotype. The rearrangement links TRBV20-1 to TRBJ1-1; TRBD1 is a possible D gene (5 bases). The CDR3 spans 18 residues. Germline CDR1 reads DFQATT; CDR2 reads SNEGSKA (reference sequence). The V end was cut by 5 bases, the J end by 0 bases, with 25 bases between. The chain's CDR3 is CSAGAPPGWGGVNTEAFF. CDR3 nucleotide sequence: TGCAGTGCTGGGGCTCCTCCCGGGTGGGGTGGAGTGAACACTGAAGCTTTCTTT.

The rearrangement joins TRBV7-8 to TRBJ2-1, with D tentatively TRBD2 (6 bases). There are 17 residues in the CDR3. CDR1 is SGHVS, CDR2 FQNEAQ, per germline. The V gene lost 3 bases and the J gene lost 0 bases, with 15 bases spanning the gap. DNA of the CDR3: TGTGCCAGCAGCTTCAGCCGGGACTTCCGCTCCTACAATGAGCAGTTCTTC. It codes for CASSFSRDFRSYNEQFF.

This clonotype showed up many times. This rearrangement joins TRBV12-3 or TRBV12-4 to TRBJ2-5, with TRBD2 identical over 8 bases. V gave up 7 bases and J gave up 5 bases; unmatched junction bases: 6. This CDR3 is 13 amino acids long. CDR3 residues: CASTSGGSETQYF. CDR3 DNA: TGTGCCAGCACCAGCGGGGGATCGGAGACCCAGTACTTC.

This rearrangement joins TRBV7-9 to TRBJ2-1, with 10 nucleotides matching TRBD2. V shed 5 bases and J 3 bases; nucleotides not matched to a gene: 7. CDR3 size: 16 residues. Per germline, CDR1 SEHNR and CDR2 FQNEAQ (reference sequence). CDR3 nucleotides: TGTGCCAGCAGCCGGACTAGCGGAGGGGACTACAATGAGCAGTTCTTC. This codes for CASSRTSGGDYNEQFF.

This clonotype was seen only a few times. The chain combines TRBV5-1 with TRBJ2-7, with TRBD1 identical over 8 bases. V dropped 2 bases and J dropped 7; count of bases not matched to a gene: 8. The germline CDR1 and CDR2 sequences are SGHRS and YFSETQ. The CDR3 is made up of 14 amino acids. The CDR3: CASSLQGEPFEQYF. CDR3 DNA sequence: TGCGCCAGCAGCTTACAGGGGGAACCCTTTGAGCAGTACTTC.

The chain combines TRBV11-2 with TRBJ1-6; D call uncertain. Germline V lookup: CDR1 SGHAT, CDR2 FQNNGV. Trimming took 5 bases from V and 1 from J, leaving 12 bases between them. This CDR3 is built from 16 residues. CDR3 DNA: TGTGCCAGCAGCCCCCTCGTGGATTCCTATAATTCACCCCTCCACTTT. Its protein is CASSPLVDSYNSPLHF.

This clonotype was detected a few times. The rearrangement uses TRBV19 and TRBJ1-5; D unclear. The germline V gene has CDR1 LNHDA and CDR2 SQIVND (reference sequence). Trimming took off 10 bases at V and 0 bases at J, with 10 bases between the two ends. This CDR3 spans 13 amino acids. CDR3 nucleotide sequence: TGTGCCACCTCGGACTTTAGCAATCAGCCCCAGCATTTT. Its protein product is CATSDFSNQPQHF. Drawing the rest from reference TRBV19 and TRBJ1-5, the complete variable domain is DGGITQSPKYLFRKEGQNVTLSCEQNLNHDAMYWYRQDPGQGLRLIYYSQIVNDFQKGDIAEGYSVSREKKESFPLTVTSAQKNPTAFYLCATSDFSNQPQHFGDGTRLSIL.

This clonotype was counted a few times. The chain carries TRBV28 and TRBJ2-7, with D tentatively TRBD2 (6 bases). The CDR3 is 16 residues long. Germline CDR1 and CDR2: MDHEN and SYDVKM. The V end was cut by 4 bases, the J end by 4 bases, with 20 bases between. As DNA, the CDR3 is TGTGCCAGCAGTTCCCCACTCAGGTTTGGGGGGTACGAGCAGTACTTC. It is translated as CASSSPLRFGGYEQYF. Supplemented by reference TRBV28 and TRBJ2-7, the full variable domain reads DVKVTQSSRYLVKRTGEKVFLECVQDMDHENMFWYRQDPGLGLRLIYFSYDVKMKEKGDIPEGYSVSREKKERFSLILESASTNQTSMYLCASSSPLRFGGYEQYFGPGTRLTVT.

About this clonotype: It may be a read error: a sequence one base away is much more abundant. The genes are TRBV5-1 and TRBJ1-2, with a tentative D call TRBD1 (5 bases). V dropped 2 bases and J dropped 4 bases, with 15 bases sitting between them. The CDR3 has 15 residues. Germline loops: CDR1 SGHRS, CDR2 YFSETQ. Here the CDR3 DNA reads TGCGCCAGCAGCTTTGAGCTGGGGCGAAGCTATGGCTACACCTTC. It yields the protein CASSFELGRSYGYTF.

CDR3 region: CASGTSGRHEQFF. The DNA for the CDR3 is TGTGCCAGCGGAACTAGCGGGAGGCATGAGCAGTTCTTC. The rearrangement uses TRBV11-2 and TRBJ2-1; 12 bases line up with TRBD2. The CDR3 covers 13 residues. CDR1 is SGHAT and CDR2 is FQNNGV in the germline V gene. The V segment lost 8 bases and the J segment 8 bases; nucleotides outside the gene matches: 4.

This clonotype has a count of ten or more. The chain has TRBV14 and TRBJ2-5; D is ambiguous. Trimming removed 1 base from V and 5 bases from J, with 2 bases in between. The CDR3 covers 11 residues. Germline V gives CDR1 SGHDN, CDR2 FVKESK. CDR3 sequence (DNA): TGTGCCAGCAGCCAAGTCGAGACCCAGTACTTC. The encoded protein is CASSQVETQYF.

This clonotype occurred a few times. V gene TRBV29-1 combines with J gene TRBJ2-3; D remains unclear. Trimming left V 7 bases short and J 1 base short, with 9 bases between. Germline V gene lookup returns CDR1 SQVTM and CDR2 ANQGSEA. The CDR3 totals 12 residues. CDR3 residues: CSGRTGTDTQYF. The CDR3 nucleotides read TGCAGCGGGCGGACGGGCACAGATACGCAGTATTTT.

The chain recombines TRBV28 with TRBJ2-1; TRBD2 might be the D (5 bases). Trimming removed 4 bases from V and 7 bases from J, with 8 bases in between. In germline, CDR1 is MDHEN, CDR2 SYDVKM. This CDR3 is built from 12 residues. In DNA, the CDR3 is TGTGCCAGCAGTTCCCCGGGGAATGAGCAGTTCTTC. This gives the protein CASSSPGNEQFF.

The chain links TRBV13 to TRBJ2-1, with 10 bases lining up with TRBD2. CDR3 length: 16 amino acids. Germline CDR1 is PRHDT and CDR2 is FYEKMQ (reference sequence). V was pared by 4 bases and J by 4 bases, with 7 bases of the junction left unmatched. The chain's CDR3 is CASSSLAGDPYNEQFF. CDR3 DNA: TGTGCCAGCAGCTCCCTAGCGGGGGATCCTTACAATGAGCAGTTCTTC.

This clonotype showed up just a few times. The CDR3 coding sequence is TGTGCCAGCAGTAGGAACAGGGGCTCTGGAAACACCATATATTTT. The encoded protein is CASSRNRGSGNTIYF. The chain combines TRBV6-5 with TRBJ1-3; TRBD1 aligns across 7 bases. CDR1 and CDR2 (germline): MNHEY, SVGAGI. The CDR3 has 15 residues. J lost 0 bases, V lost 5 bases, and 4 bases had no gene match.

V gene TRBV14 combines with J gene TRBJ2-7; 9 bases match TRBD1. The CDR3 is 14 amino acids. Looked up from germline, CDR1 is SGHDN and CDR2 is FVKESK. V lost 0 bases and J lost 5; bases outside the gene matches: 2. CDR3 nucleotide sequence: TGTGCCAGCAGCCAAGAAAACAGGGGGCACGAGCAGTACTTC. It specifies CASSQENRGHEQYF.

Only a few counts were recorded for this clonotype. The chain couples TRBV9 to TRBJ1-1, with D perhaps matching TRBD1 (5 bases). Trimming left V 2 bases short and J 0 bases short, with 11 bases between. The CDR3 has 15 residues. Germline V lookup: CDR1 SGDLS, CDR2 YYNGEE. CDR3 amino acids: CASSVGPTVNTEAFF. In DNA, the CDR3 is TGTGCCAGCAGCGTGGGTCCGACAGTGAACACTGAAGCTTTCTTT.

This clonotype was picked up many times. The V and J genes are TRBV5-5 and TRBJ1-6, with D maybe TRBD1 (5 bases). The V and J ends lost 0 bases and 7 bases respectively, with 8 bases between them. This CDR3 has 14 residues. Germline V gene data show CDR1 as SGHKS and CDR2 as YYEKEE (reference sequence). The CDR3 DNA follows: TGTGCCAGCAGCTTGGTGGGGGGAAATTCACCCCTCCACTTT. Its translation: CASSLVGGNSPLHF.

This clonotype was seen repeatedly, ten times or more. This rearrangement joins TRBV2 to TRBJ1-2, with 9 bases lining up with TRBD1. Germline V gene lookup returns CDR1 SNHLY and CDR2 FYNNEI. This CDR3 spans 14 amino acids. V lost 3 bases to trimming and J lost 4 bases; unmatched junction nucleotides: 3. CDR3 protein: CASSDRDRAYGYTF. In DNA, the CDR3 is TGTGCCAGCAGTGATAGGGACAGGGCCTATGGCTACACCTTC.

This clonotype was detected many times. The rearrangement uses TRBV2 and TRBJ2-2; weak D call: TRBD2 (6 bases). V was cut by 7 bases and J by 6 bases, with 12 bases left in between. The CDR3 has 13 amino acids. The V gene's germline CDR1 is SNHLY and CDR2 FYNNEI. The CDR3 protein is CASNGGKAGELFF. DNA for the CDR3: TGTGCCAGCAATGGGGGGAAAGCCGGGGAGCTGTTTTTT.

V and J are TRBV30 and TRBJ1-1, with 10 bases matching TRBD1. This CDR3 has 12 residues. The ends lost 7 bases at V and 5 bases at J; junction bases unmatched: 4. Germline lookup yields CDR1 GTSNPN and CDR2 SVGIG (reference sequence). The CDR3, as DNA: TGTGCCTTGGACAGGGGGGGAACTGAAGCTTTCTTT. Its translation is CALDRGGTEAFF.

V and J are TRBV7-9 and TRBJ1-1; D perhaps matches TRBD1 (6 bases). The CDR3 covers 12 residues. V was clipped by 5 bases and J by 10 bases, with 14 bases between them. Germline CDR1 reads SEHNR; CDR2 reads FQNEAQ (reference sequence). CDR3 region: CASSRDTWRAFF. In nucleotides, the CDR3 is TGTGCCAGCAGCCGGGACACATGGAGAGCTTTCTTT.

This chain uses TRBV2 with TRBJ1-5; no firm D call. V dropped 6 bases and J dropped 2 bases, with 17 bases sitting between them. Germline assignment: CDR1 SNHLY and CDR2 FYNNEI. This CDR3 comprises 16 residues. The CDR3 reads CASRGGLSGGNQPQHF. The CDR3 DNA is TGTGCCAGCAGAGGAGGGTTATCGGGAGGCAATCAGCCCCAGCATTTT.

The chain couples TRBV6-2 or TRBV6-3 to TRBJ2-1; 16 bases agree with TRBD2. This CDR3 region has 16 residues. V lost 5 bases and J lost 5; bases outside the gene matches: 3. Germline-derived CDR1 and CDR2 are MNHEY and SVGEGT. The CDR3 loop is CASSKGLAGGDNEQFF. DNA of the CDR3: TGTGCCAGCAGTAAGGGACTAGCGGGGGGGGACAATGAGCAGTTCTTC.

This clonotype was observed a handful of times. J is TRBJ1-3 and V is TRBV27; perhaps TRBD1 as D (5 bases). The length of the CDR3 is 14 residues. V shed 3 bases and J shed 1 base, with 7 bases lying between them. Per germline, CDR1 MNHEY and CDR2 SMNVEV (reference sequence). The CDR3 loop reads CASSLRQSGNTIYF. The CDR3 DNA follows: TGTGCCAGCAGTTTGCGACAGTCTGGAAACACCATATATTTT.

V and J are TRBV2 and TRBJ1-2; 12 bases line up with TRBD1. Germline V gene data show CDR1 as SNHLY and CDR2 as FYNNEI. There are 15 residues in the CDR3. The ends lost 8 bases at V and 5 bases at J; junction bases unmatched: 9. CDR3 nucleotide sequence: TGTGCCAGCCAGAACCGGGACAGGGGGCTATATGGCTACACCTTC. Its translation is CASQNRDRGLYGYTF. Using reference TRBV2 and TRBJ1-2 for the parts outside the CDR3, the full variable domain is EPEVTQTPSHQVTQMGQEVILRCVPISNHLYFYWYRQILGQKVEFLVSFYNNEISEKSEIFDDQFSVERPDGSNFTLKIRSTKLEDSAMYFCASQNRDRGLYGYTFGSGTRLTVV.